This T cell receptor (beta chain) was obtained from a study of blood T cell repertoires in COVID-19. Study overall: Acute-phase and convalescent COVID-19 samples originated in the United States, Italy and Spain.

Trimming left V 4 bases short and J 3 bases short, with 9 bases between. The CDR3 sequence is 13 residues long. Germline V gene data show CDR1 as KGHSH and CDR2 as LQKENI. About this clone itself: The same CDR3 arises from other DNA sequences in this sample as well.

Sequencing was performed with immunoSEQ multiplex PCR; in TCRdb, only in-frame clones are kept and a portion is missing. The sample carries 150,000 or so clones, 90% to 95% recorded once. The sequencing sample was made of peripheral blood. This TCR derives from a woman between 45 and 65 years old with acute or convalescent COVID-19. The rearrangement links TRBV18 to TRBJ1-1; perhaps TRBD1 as D (5 bases). The CDR3: CASSRSGDTEAFF. CDR3 in DNA: TGTGCCAGCTCACGCTCGGGGGACACTGAAGCTTTCTTT.